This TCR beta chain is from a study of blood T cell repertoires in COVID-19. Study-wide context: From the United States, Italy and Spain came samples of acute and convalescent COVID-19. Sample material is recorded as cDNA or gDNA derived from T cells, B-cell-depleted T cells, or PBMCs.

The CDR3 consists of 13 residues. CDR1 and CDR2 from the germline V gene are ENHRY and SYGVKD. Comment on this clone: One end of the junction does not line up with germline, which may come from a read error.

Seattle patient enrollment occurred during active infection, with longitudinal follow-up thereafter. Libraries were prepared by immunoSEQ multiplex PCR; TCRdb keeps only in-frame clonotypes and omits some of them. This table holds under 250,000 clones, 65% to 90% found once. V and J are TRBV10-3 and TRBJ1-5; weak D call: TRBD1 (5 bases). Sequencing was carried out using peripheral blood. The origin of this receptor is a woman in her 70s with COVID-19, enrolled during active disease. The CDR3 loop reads CAISEFGGQPQHF. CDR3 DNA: TGTGCCATCAGCGAGTTCGGGGGTCAGCCCCAGCATTTT.